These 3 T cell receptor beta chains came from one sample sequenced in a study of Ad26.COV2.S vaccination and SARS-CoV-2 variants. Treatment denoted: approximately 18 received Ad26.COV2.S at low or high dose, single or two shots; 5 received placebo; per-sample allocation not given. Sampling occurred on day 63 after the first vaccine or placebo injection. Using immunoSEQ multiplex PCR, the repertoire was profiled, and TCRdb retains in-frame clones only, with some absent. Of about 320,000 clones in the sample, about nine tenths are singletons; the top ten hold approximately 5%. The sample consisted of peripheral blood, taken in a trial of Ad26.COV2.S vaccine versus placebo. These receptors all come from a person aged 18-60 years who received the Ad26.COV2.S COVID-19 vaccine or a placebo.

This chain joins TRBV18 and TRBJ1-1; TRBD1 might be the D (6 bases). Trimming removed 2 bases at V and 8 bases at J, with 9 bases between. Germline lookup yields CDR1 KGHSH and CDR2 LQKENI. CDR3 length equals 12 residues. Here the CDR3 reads CASSPRTDEAFF. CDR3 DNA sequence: TGTGCCAGCTCACCAAGGACAGACGAAGCTTTCTTT.

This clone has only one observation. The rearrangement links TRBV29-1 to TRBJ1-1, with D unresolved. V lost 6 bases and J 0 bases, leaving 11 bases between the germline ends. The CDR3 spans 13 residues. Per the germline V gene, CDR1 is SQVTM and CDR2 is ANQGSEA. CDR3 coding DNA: TGCAGCGTCCGAGGACTTTTGAACACTGAAGCTTTCTTT. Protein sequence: CSVRGLLNTEAFF.

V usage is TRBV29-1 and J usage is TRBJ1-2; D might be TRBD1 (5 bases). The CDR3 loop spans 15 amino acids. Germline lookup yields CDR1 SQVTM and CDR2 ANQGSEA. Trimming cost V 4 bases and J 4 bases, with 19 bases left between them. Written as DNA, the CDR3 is TGCAGCGTTGTAGTATCGGGGGACGAGAGCTATGGCTACACCTTC. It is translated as CSVVVSGDESYGYTF.